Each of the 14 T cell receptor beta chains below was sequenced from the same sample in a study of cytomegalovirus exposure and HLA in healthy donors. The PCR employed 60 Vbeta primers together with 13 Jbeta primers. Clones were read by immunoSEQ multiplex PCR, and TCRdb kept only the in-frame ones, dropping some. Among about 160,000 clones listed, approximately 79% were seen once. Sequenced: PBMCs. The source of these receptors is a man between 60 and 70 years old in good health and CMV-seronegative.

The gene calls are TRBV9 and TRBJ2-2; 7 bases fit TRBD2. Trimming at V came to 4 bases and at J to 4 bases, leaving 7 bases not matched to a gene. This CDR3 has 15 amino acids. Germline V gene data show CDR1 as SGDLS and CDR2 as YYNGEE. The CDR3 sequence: CASSISGTGTGELFF. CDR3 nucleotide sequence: TGTGCCAGCAGCATCAGCGGGACCGGCACCGGGGAGCTGTTTTTT.

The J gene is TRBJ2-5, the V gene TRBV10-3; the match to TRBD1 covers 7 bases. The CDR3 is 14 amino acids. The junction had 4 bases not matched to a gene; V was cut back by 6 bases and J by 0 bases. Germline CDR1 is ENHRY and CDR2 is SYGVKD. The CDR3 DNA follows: TGTGCCATCAGCCCGACAGGGAACCAAGAGACCCAGTACTTC. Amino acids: CAISPTGNQETQYF.

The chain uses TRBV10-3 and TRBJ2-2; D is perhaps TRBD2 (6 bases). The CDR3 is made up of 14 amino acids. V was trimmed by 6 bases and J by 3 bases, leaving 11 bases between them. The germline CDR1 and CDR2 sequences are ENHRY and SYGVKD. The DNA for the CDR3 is TGTGCCATCAGCTCGGGGGTTGACACCGGGGAGCTGTTTTTT. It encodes CAISSGVDTGELFF.

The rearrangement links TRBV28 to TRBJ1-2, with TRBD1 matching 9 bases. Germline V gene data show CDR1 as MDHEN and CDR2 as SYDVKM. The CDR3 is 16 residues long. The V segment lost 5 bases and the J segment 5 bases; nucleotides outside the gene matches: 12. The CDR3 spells CASSTWQQGAQYGYTF. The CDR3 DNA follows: TGTGCCAGCAGTACCTGGCAACAGGGGGCCCAATATGGCTACACCTTC.

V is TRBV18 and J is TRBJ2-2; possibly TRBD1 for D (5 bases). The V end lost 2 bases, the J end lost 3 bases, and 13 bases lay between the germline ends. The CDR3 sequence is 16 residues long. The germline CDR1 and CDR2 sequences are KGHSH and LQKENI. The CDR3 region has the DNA TGTGCCAGCTCACCAAGGGGCGGCGCTGACACCGGGGAGCTGTTTTTT. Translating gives CASSPRGGADTGELFF.

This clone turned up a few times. The CDR3 loop reads CASSTTGGDEQFF. CDR3 DNA: TGTGCCAGCAGCACGACAGGGGGTGATGAGCAGTTCTTC. The J gene is TRBJ2-1, the V gene TRBV14, with 9 bases fitting TRBD1. This CDR3 comprises 13 residues. Germline CDR1 is SGHDN and CDR2 is FVKESK. With V trimmed by 5 bases and J by 8 bases, 4 bases remained unmatched.

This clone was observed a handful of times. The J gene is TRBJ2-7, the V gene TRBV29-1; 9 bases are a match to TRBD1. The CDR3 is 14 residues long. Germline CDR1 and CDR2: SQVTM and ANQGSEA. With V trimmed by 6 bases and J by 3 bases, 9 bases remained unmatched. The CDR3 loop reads CSVKTGGKIYEQYF. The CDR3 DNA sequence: TGCAGCGTAAAAACAGGGGGCAAAATCTACGAGCAGTACTTC.

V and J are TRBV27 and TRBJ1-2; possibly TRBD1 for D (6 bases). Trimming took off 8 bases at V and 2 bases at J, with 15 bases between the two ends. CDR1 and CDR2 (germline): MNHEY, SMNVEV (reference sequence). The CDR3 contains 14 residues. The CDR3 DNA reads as TGTGCCAGCTCAAGCTACCAGGGGAACTATGGCTACACCTTC. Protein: CASSSYQGNYGYTF.

The CDR3 region is CSVARLAGEGNIQYF. The CDR3, as DNA: TGCAGCGTTGCCCGACTAGCGGGAGAAGGGAACATTCAGTACTTC. V and J are TRBV29-1 and TRBJ2-4; 12 bases map to TRBD2. Per germline, CDR1 SQVTM and CDR2 ANQGSEA. With 4 bases clipped from V and 7 bases from J, the junction kept 8 bases outside the gene matches. The CDR3 length is 15 residues. The entire variable domain, with the rest obtained from reference TRBV29-1 and TRBJ2-4, is as follows: SAVISQKPSRDICQRGTSLTIQCQVDSQVTMMFWYRQQPGQSLTLIATANQGSEATYESGFVIDKFPISRPNLTFSTLTVSNMSPEDSSIYLCSVARLAGEGNIQYFGAGTRLSVL.

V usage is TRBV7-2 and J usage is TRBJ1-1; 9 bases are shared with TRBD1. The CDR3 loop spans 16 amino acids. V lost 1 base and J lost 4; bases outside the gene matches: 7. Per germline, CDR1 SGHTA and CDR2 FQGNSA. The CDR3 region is CASSLVGQGLGTEAFF. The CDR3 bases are TGTGCCAGCAGCTTAGTAGGACAGGGGTTAGGCACTGAAGCTTTCTTT.

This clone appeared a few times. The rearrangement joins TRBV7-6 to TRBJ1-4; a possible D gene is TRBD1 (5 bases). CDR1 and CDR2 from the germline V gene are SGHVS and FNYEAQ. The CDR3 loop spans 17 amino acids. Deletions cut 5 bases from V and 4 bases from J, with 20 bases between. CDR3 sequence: CASSVYLGGRDNEKLFF. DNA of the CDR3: TGTGCCAGCAGCGTATACCTTGGGGGGAGAGATAATGAAAAACTGTTTTTT.

The chain's CDR3 is CASSVNFQQPQHF. The CDR3 bases are TGTGCCAGCAGTGTTAACTTCCAACAGCCCCAGCATTTT. V gene TRBV6-1 combines with J gene TRBJ1-5; D unclear. V was shortened by 4 bases and J by 7 bases, with 11 bases between the two germline ends. Germline V gene lookup returns CDR1 MNHNS and CDR2 SASEGT. This CDR3 contains 13 residues.

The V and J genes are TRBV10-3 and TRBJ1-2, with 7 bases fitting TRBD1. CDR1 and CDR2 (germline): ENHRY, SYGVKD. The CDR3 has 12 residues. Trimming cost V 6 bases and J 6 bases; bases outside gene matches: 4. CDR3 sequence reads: CAIRAQGDGYTF. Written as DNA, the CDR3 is TGTGCCATCAGGGCCCAGGGGGATGGCTACACCTTC.

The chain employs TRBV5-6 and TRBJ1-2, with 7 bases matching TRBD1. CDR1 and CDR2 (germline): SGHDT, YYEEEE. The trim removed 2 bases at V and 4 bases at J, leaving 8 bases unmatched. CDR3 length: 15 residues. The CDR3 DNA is TGTGCCAGCAGCTTTTTATCCAGGGGGATCTATGGCTACACCTTC. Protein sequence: CASSFLSRGIYGYTF.